This entry features one T cell receptor (beta chain) sequence. This entry is derived from a study of blood T cell repertoires in COVID-19. Study-wide background: COVID-19 samples, acute and convalescent, were from the United States, Italy and Spain.

In assigning cohorts, the study relied on participant-reported clinical history. Shortly before study entry, within 2 weeks, exposed participants had met a COVID-19 case. Per the study methods: Amplified reference gene primers provided the basis for estimating nucleated cell counts. Profiling relied on immunoSEQ multiplex PCR, and the TCRdb table lists in-frame clones only, not all of them. V, J and clone size derive from that table, while D and trimming were established from the DNA sequence. The table includes hundreds of thousands of clones, about 80% detected once. Germline CDR1 is MGHRA and CDR2 is YSYEKL. This CDR3 comprises 13 residues. V lost 8 bases and J lost 3; bases outside the gene matches: 6.

The rearrangement uses TRBV4-1 and TRBJ1-2, with 7 nucleotides matching TRBD1. This TCR was recovered from a woman aged 45-59 years who had been exposed to COVID-19. The sample taken for sequencing was PBMCs or T cells enriched from blood (not recorded which). In nucleotides, the CDR3 is TGCGCCAGCCGACAGGGAGAGGACTATGGCTACACCTTC. Its protein product is CASRQGEDYGYTF.